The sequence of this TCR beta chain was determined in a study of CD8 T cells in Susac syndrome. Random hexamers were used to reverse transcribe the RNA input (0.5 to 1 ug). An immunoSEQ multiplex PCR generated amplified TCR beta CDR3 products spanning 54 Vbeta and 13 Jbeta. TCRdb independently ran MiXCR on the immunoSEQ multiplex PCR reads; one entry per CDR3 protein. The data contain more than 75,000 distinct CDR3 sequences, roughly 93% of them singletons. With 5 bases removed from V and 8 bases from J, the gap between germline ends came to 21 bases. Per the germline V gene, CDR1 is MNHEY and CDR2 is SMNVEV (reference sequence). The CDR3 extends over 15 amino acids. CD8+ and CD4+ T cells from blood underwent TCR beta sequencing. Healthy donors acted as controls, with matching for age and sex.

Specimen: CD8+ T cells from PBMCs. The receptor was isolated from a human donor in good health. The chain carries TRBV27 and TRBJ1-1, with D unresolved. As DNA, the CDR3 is TGTGCCAGCAGTCCCGGAAGGATTCCCCGATCAGAAGCTTTCTTT. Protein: CASSPGRIPRSEAFF.